This T cell receptor beta chain comes out of a study of blood T cell repertoires in COVID-19. CDR3 size: 15 residues. The junction had 6 bases not matched to a gene; V was cut back by 2 bases and J by 5 bases. CDR1 and CDR2 (germline): MNHEY, SVGEGT. Here immunoSEQ multiplex PCR was the method, and the copy in TCRdb shows in-frame clones only, minus some. The sample gives about 330,000 clones, 70% to 90% of which show up once; about 6.8% is in the top ten. The chain uses TRBV6-2 or TRBV6-3 and TRBJ1-2; 9 bases line up with TRBD1. The source of this sequence is a man aged 18 to 35 who had recovered from COVID-19. Sequencing was performed on peripheral blood. The CDR3 reads CASSYQGTGLYGYTF. CDR3 DNA: TGTGCCAGCAGTTACCAAGGGACAGGGCTATATGGCTACACCTTC.